Following are 22 T cell receptor beta chains from one sample sequenced in a study of cytomegalovirus exposure and HLA in healthy donors. The PCR had 60 Vbeta and 13 Jbeta primers. The assay was immunoSEQ multiplex PCR, and TCRdb's table has in-frame clones only and misses some. The sample carries fewer than 200,000 clones, more than 80% recorded once. The source material was PBMCs. The receptor set was obtained from a woman between 18 and 29 years old in good health and CMV-seropositive.

The chain recombines TRBV5-1 with TRBJ2-2; tentative D call: TRBD2 (5 bases). Germline assignment: CDR1 SGHRS and CDR2 YFSETQ. Trimming took 3 bases from V and 0 from J, leaving 18 bases between them. The CDR3 is made up of 18 amino acids. As DNA, the CDR3 is TGCGCCAGCAGCTGGGAGATGACTGCACTCGCGAACACCGGGGAGCTGTTTTTT. Translation gives CASSWEMTALANTGELFF.

The V call is TRBV4-2, the J call TRBJ2-4; 10 positions agree with TRBD2. The V gene's germline CDR1 is LGHNA and CDR2 YNFKEQ. The CDR3 loop spans 17 amino acids. Losses at the gene ends were 3 bases for V and 0 bases for J; bases not matched to a gene: 5. As DNA, the CDR3 is TGTGCCAGCAGCCACGCAACTAGCGGGGTAGCCAAAAACATTCAGTACTTC. Translated, it gives CASSHATSGVAKNIQYF.

This clone has more than one count but fewer than ten. The chain employs TRBV7-2 and TRBJ2-7, with 7 nucleotides matching TRBD1. After removal of 5 bases from V and 2 bases from J, the junction contained 6 bases not matched to a gene. This CDR3 is built from 14 residues. The V gene's germline CDR1 is SGHTA and CDR2 FQGNSA. CDR3 loop: CASSARTGTYEQYF. As DNA, the CDR3 is TGTGCCAGCAGCGCCCGGACAGGTACCTACGAGCAGTACTTC.

The chain links TRBV7-6 to TRBJ2-5; D perhaps matches TRBD2 (6 bases). CDR1 is SGHVS and CDR2 is FNYEAQ in the germline V gene. CDR3 length: 13 amino acids. V shed 0 bases and J shed 5 bases, with 7 bases lying between them. CDR3 sequence (DNA): TGTGCCAGCAGCTTAGCGGGGAGGGAGACCCAGTACTTC. It codes for CASSLAGRETQYF.

This sequence joins TRBV2 and TRBJ1-4, with 9 bases aligning to TRBD1. Trimming removed 8 bases from V and 2 bases from J; junction bases left unmatched: 6. In germline, CDR1 is SNHLY, CDR2 FYNNEI. The CDR3 length is 15 residues. The CDR3 sequence: CASDRDRATNEKLFF. As DNA, the CDR3 is TGTGCCAGCGACCGGGACAGGGCGACTAATGAAAAACTGTTTTTT.

This chain connects TRBV29-1 to TRBJ1-1, with D unclear. Trimming left V 1 base short and J 4 bases short, with 10 bases between. Germline V gene data show CDR1 as SQVTM and CDR2 as ANQGSEA. This CDR3 is 13 amino acids long. The CDR3 coding sequence is TGCAGCGTTGAAGGCAGGCGTGCCACTGAAGCTTTCTTT. This codes for CSVEGRRATEAFF.

This chain connects TRBV28 to TRBJ1-1; 9 bases agree with TRBD1. CDR3 length equals 15 residues. The germline V gene encodes CDR1 MDHEN and CDR2 SYDVKM. V shed 6 bases, J shed 6 bases, and the junction held 11 bases outside the gene matches. The DNA of the CDR3 is TGTGCCAGCAGCCAAATCCGGGACAGGGACCCTGAAGCTTTCTTT. Protein sequence: CASSQIRDRDPEAFF.

This sequence joins TRBV19 and TRBJ1-2, with D possibly being TRBD1 (5 bases). Germline-derived CDR1 and CDR2 are LNHDA and SQIVND (reference sequence). Trimming took 4 bases from V and 5 from J, leaving 8 bases between them. This CDR3 has 12 amino acids. The CDR3 coding sequence is TGTGCCAGTAGTAGGGACTTTTATGGCTACACCTTC. Translation gives CASSRDFYGYTF.

The J gene is TRBJ1-5, the V gene TRBV28; 9 bases align to TRBD1. The CDR3 spans 18 residues. V was clipped by 8 bases and J by 2 bases; unmatched bases: 16. Germline V lookup: CDR1 MDHEN, CDR2 SYDVKM. The CDR3: CASADGTGFFPGNQPQHF. CDR3 in DNA: TGTGCCAGCGCCGATGGGACAGGGTTCTTTCCCGGCAATCAGCCCCAGCATTTT.

The genes are TRBV29-1 and TRBJ1-2; TRBD1 matches 9 bases. This CDR3 has 12 residues. In germline, CDR1 is SQVTM, CDR2 ANQGSEA. CDR3 sequence: CSTGGGRYGYTF. DNA of the CDR3: TGCAGTACAGGGGGCGGTCGGTATGGCTACACCTTC.

The rearrangement links TRBV5-6 to TRBJ2-7, with 9 bases fitting TRBD2. Trimming took 6 bases from V and 7 from J; bases not matched to a gene: 5. CDR3 size: 12 residues. The germline gives CDR1 SGHDT, CDR2 YYEEEE. CDR3 loop: CASTGLAYEQYF. Written as DNA, the CDR3 is TGTGCCAGCACGGGACTAGCATATGAGCAGTACTTC. Full variable domain (outside the CDR3, taken from reference TRBV5-6 and TRBJ2-7): DAGVTQSPTHLIKTRGQQVTLRCSPKSGHDTVSWYQQALGQGPQFIFQYYEEEERQRGNFPDRFSGHQFPNYSSELNVNALLLGDSALYLCASTGLAYEQYFGPGTRLTVT.

The chain employs TRBV4-3 and TRBJ1-6, with unresolved D. This CDR3 comprises 14 residues. Trimming left V 4 bases short and J 0 bases short, with 4 bases between. Looked up from germline, CDR1 is LGHNA and CDR2 is YSLEER. The CDR3 here is CASSRSSYNSPLHF. The CDR3 region has the DNA TGCGCCAGCAGCCGCAGCTCCTATAATTCACCCCTCCACTTT.

The rearrangement joins TRBV7-8 to TRBJ1-5; 7 bases agree with TRBD1. J was trimmed by 0 bases and V by 4 bases; bases with no gene match: 15. The germline CDR1 and CDR2 sequences are SGHVS and FQNEAQ. CDR3 length: 19 amino acids. CDR3 sequence: CASSSPDRDGGYSNQPQHF. The CDR3 region has the DNA TGTGCCAGCAGCTCGCCCGACAGGGACGGTGGATATAGCAATCAGCCCCAGCATTTT. The full variable domain, with the rest looked up from reference TRBV7-8 and TRBJ1-5, is GAGVSQSPRYKVAKRGQDVALRCDPISGHVSLFWYQQALGQGPEFLTYFQNEAQLDKSGLPSDRFFAERPEGSVSTLKIQRTQQEDSAVYLCASSSPDRDGGYSNQPQHFGDGTRLSIL.

This sequence joins TRBV5-5 and TRBJ1-2; 7 nucleotides agree with TRBD1. The junction had 8 bases not matched to a gene; V was cut back by 4 bases and J by 8 bases. CDR3 length: 13 residues. CDR1 and CDR2 from the germline V gene are SGHKS and YYEKEE (reference sequence). CDR3 protein: CASSPTGNWGYTF. The CDR3 nucleotides read TGTGCCAGCAGCCCGACAGGGAATTGGGGCTACACCTTC. The full variable domain, rest sourced from reference TRBV5-5 and TRBJ1-2, is DAGVTQSPTHLIKTRGQQVTLRCSPISGHKSVSWYQQVLGQGPQFIFQYYEKEERGRGNFPDRFSARQFPNYSSELNVNALLLGDSALYLCASSPTGNWGYTFGSGTRLTVV.

V is TRBV18 and J is TRBJ1-2; 9 positions agree with TRBD1. This CDR3 region has 15 residues. CDR1 is KGHSH, CDR2 LQKENI, per germline. The trim removed 6 bases at V and 6 bases at J, leaving 11 bases unmatched. CDR3 sequence reads: CASSRSTQGANGYTF. The CDR3 DNA is TGTGCCAGCTCCCGGAGTACACAGGGGGCCAATGGCTACACCTTC.

This chain uses TRBV7-2 with TRBJ2-5; D unresolved. The CDR3 loop spans 13 amino acids. V was cut by 2 bases and J by 2 bases, with 6 bases left in between. Germline CDR1 is SGHTA and CDR2 is FQGNSA. CDR3 DNA sequence: TGTGCCAGCAGCTTAAGTAGTCAAGAGACCCAGTACTTC. Protein product: CASSLSSQETQYF.

This clone was observed a single time. The rearrangement links TRBV7-2 to TRBJ2-1, with D possibly being TRBD2 (6 bases). CDR1 is SGHTA and CDR2 is FQGNSA in the germline V gene. The V end lost 2 bases, the J end lost 13 bases, and 9 bases lay between the germline ends. The CDR3 has 11 residues. The CDR3 spells CASSLLGGQFF. Written as DNA, the CDR3 is TGTGCCAGCAGCTTACTGGGGGGACAGTTCTTC.

V is TRBV5-4 and J is TRBJ1-2, with 10 bases aligning to TRBD1. The CDR3 sequence is 13 residues long. V was pared by 4 bases and J by 7 bases, with 4 bases of the junction left unmatched. The germline gives CDR1 SGHNT, CDR2 YYREEE (reference sequence). The chain's CDR3 is CASSPGTGVGYTF. CDR3 DNA sequence: TGTGCCAGCAGCCCCGGGACAGGGGTTGGCTACACCTTC.

This rearrangement joins TRBV28 to TRBJ2-1, with 9 positions matching TRBD2. The ends lost 10 bases at V and 9 bases at J; junction bases unmatched: 10. Per the germline V gene, CDR1 is MDHEN and CDR2 is SYDVKM. The CDR3 consists of 13 residues. In nucleotides, the CDR3 is TGTGCCACATCATGGGCGGGGGGGCGTGAGCAGTTCTTC. The encoded protein is CATSWAGGREQFF. Filled out from reference TRBV28 and TRBJ2-1, the complete variable domain reads DVKVTQSSRYLVKRTGEKVFLECVQDMDHENMFWYRQDPGLGLRLIYFSYDVKMKEKGDIPEGYSVSREKKERFSLILESASTNQTSMYLCATSWAGGREQFFGPGTRLTVL.

This chain connects TRBV4-1 to TRBJ2-5; TRBD1 matches 10 bases. The junction had 12 bases not matched to a gene; V was cut back by 0 bases and J by 11 bases. From germline, CDR1 is MGHRA and CDR2 YSYEKL. The CDR3 extends over 16 amino acids. For the CDR3, the DNA is TGCGCCAGCAGCCAAGATGTGGGACAGGGGTTTAGAGAGCAGTACTTC. Protein: CASSQDVGQGFREQYF.

The rearrangement uses TRBV23-1 and TRBJ2-4; 7 positions match TRBD1. TRBV23-1 is assigned to the ORF class and has an uncertain function. This CDR3 comprises 17 residues. V trimming: 3 bases; J trimming: 1 base; junction bases outside the gene matches: 9. CDR3 sequence reads: CASSHPGDSPAKNIQYF. The CDR3 DNA sequence: TGCGCCAGCAGTCATCCTGGGGACAGTCCCGCCAAAAACATTCAGTACTTC.

The chain recombines TRBV7-2 with TRBJ1-2; D may be TRBD1 (5 bases). The CDR3 is 16 amino acids. V was trimmed by 1 base and J by 0 bases, leaving 12 bases between them. Germline CDR1 SGHTA, CDR2 FQGNSA. The CDR3 loop reads CASSLVQGFPNYGYTF. CDR3 nucleotides: TGTGCCAGCAGCTTAGTCCAGGGTTTCCCTAACTATGGCTACACCTTC.